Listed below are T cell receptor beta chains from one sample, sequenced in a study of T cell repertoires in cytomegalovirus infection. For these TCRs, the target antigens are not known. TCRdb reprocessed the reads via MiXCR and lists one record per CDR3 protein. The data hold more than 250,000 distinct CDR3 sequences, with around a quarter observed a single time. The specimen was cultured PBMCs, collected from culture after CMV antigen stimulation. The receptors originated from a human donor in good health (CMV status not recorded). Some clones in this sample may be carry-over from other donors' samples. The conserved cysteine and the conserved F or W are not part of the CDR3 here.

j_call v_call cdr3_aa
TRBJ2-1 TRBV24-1 ATSDTSGGLSSYNEQF
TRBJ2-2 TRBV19 ASSMMGTGELF
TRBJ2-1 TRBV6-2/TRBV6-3 ATEQGWHEQF
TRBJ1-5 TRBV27 ASSPGGVQPQH
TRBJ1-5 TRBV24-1 ATSDRHNQPQH
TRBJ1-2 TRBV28 ASSSSGTDYYGYT
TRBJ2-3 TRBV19 ATLPAGGGTDTQY
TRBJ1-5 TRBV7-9 ASSPGQNNQPQH
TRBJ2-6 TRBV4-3 ASSQDVWSGRTGANVLT
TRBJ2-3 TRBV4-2 ASSQDRFPGLGGSTDTQY
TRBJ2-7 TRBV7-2 ASSFQGPLEQY